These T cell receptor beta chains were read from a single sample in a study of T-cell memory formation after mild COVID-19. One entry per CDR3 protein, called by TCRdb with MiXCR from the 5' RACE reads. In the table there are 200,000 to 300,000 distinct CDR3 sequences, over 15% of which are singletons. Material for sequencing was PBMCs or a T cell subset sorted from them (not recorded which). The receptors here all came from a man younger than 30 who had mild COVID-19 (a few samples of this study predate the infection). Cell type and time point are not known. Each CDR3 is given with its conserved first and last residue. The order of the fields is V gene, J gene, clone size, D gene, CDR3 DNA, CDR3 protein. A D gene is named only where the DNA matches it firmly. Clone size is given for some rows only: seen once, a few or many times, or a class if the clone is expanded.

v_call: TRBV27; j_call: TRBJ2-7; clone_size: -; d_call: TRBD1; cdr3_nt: TGTGCCAGCAGTTTAAGGGCAGGGGGCATCGGATACGAGCAGTACTTC; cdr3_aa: CASSLRAGGIGYEQYF
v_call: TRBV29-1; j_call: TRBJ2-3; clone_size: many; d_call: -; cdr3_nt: TGCAGCGTCGAGGCCGGAACGAGAAGCACAGATACGCAGTATTTT; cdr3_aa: CSVEAGTRSTDTQYF
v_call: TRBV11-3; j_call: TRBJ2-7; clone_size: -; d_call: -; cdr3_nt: TGTGCCAGCAGCCGTGGGGTCCACGAGCAGTACTTC; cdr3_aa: CASSRGVHEQYF
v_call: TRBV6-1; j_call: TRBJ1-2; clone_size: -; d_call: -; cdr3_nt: TGTGCCGCCAGGGAGGCTTATGGCTACACCTTC; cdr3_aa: CAAREAYGYTF
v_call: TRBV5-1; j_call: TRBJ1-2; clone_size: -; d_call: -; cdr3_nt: TGCGCCAGCAGCCCAGGGACGACCATAGGGAGCTATGGCTACACCTTC; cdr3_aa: CASSPGTTIGSYGYTF
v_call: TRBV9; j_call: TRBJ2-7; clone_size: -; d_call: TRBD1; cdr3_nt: TGTGCCAGCAGCGAAGAGGACAGGTCCGTCGAGTACTTC; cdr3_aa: CASSEEDRSVEYF
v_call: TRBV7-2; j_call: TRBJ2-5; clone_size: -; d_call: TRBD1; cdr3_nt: TGTGCCAGCAGCTTAGAGGGACAGTTCCAAGAGACCCAGTACTTC; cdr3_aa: CASSLEGQFQETQYF
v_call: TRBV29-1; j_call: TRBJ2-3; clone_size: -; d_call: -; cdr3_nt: TGCAGCGTTGAAGATGGCGGTGGGGCAGATACGCAGTATTTT; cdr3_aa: CSVEDGGGADTQYF
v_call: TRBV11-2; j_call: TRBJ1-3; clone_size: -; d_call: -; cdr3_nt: TGTGCCAGCAGCTTAACAGTTAATGGAAACACCATATATTTT; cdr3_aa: CASSLTVNGNTIYF
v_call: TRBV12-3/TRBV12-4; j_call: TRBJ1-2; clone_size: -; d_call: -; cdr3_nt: TGTGCCAGCAGCCCGGACGGAACAATTGGCTACACCTTC; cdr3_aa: CASSPDGTIGYTF
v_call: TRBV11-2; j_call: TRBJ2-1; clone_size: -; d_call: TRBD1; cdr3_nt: TGTGCCAGCAGCTCGACCGGGACAGGGGGCAACAATGAGCAGTTCTTC; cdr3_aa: CASSSTGTGGNNEQFF